This TCR beta chain came from a study of shared clonotypes between healthy human individuals. Broader study findings: Rarefaction exposed incomplete sorted-subset sequencing despite large depth. Sequencing depth was a factor that was expected to affect clonotype sharing among donors.

In the sorted-subset replicate PCRs, approximately 200 ng DNA, 25,000 to 30,000 T cell genomes, was used. The protocol was immunoSEQ multiplex PCR, while the TCRdb copy is restricted to in-frame clones and leaves out a portion. The sample has some 660,000 clones; roughly 73% are singletons. Into CD45RA+ naive and CD45RA-negative memory subsets, the CD4+ cells were split. In germline, CDR1 is SGHAT, CDR2 FQNNGV. The junction had 8 bases not matched to a gene; V was cut back by 5 bases and J by 9 bases. The CDR3 loop spans 15 amino acids. This clone occurred once. Its specificity is unknown. The V gene is TRBV11-2, the J gene TRBJ2-1; 12 bases match TRBD2. This receptor was identified in a woman aged 25 to 39 in good health. Sequenced input: memory CD4+ T cells sorted from blood. Subset reported: CD45RA-negative fraction. The chain's CDR3 is CASSRRLAGDGEQFF. CDR3 nucleotide sequence: TGTGCCAGCAGCAGGCGACTAGCGGGAGATGGTGAGCAGTTCTTC. The full variable domain, its missing parts supplied by reference TRBV11-2 and TRBJ2-1, is EAGVAQSPRYKIIEKRQSVAFWCNPISGHATLYWYQQILGQGPKLLIQFQNNGVVDDSQLPKDRFSAERLKGVDSTLKIQPAKLEDSAVYLCASSRRLAGDGEQFFGPGTRLTVL.